What follows are 28 T cell receptor beta chains derived from one specimen sequenced in a study of molecular identifiers for immune sequencing clone quantification. Via MiXCR, TCRdb re-called the PCR reads, giving one row per CDR3 protein. The sample lists 70,000 to 95,000 distinct CDR3 sequences, 15% to 20% seen once, with roughly 0.89% in the top ten. The sequencing input was naive CD8+ T cells from blood, with Jurkat cell RNA spiked in. The sample's subset: FACS-sorted CD8+CD4-CCR7+CD45RA+ naive T cells. All receptors derive from a human donor in good health. Some libraries in this study had Jurkat cell RNA spiked in.

This clonotype was found many times. The chain uses TRBV20-1 and TRBJ1-1, with D possibly TRBD1 on 6 matching bases. The CDR3 is 15 amino acids. The germline gives CDR1 DFQATT, CDR2 SNEGSKA (reference sequence). V was cut by 1 base and J by 0 bases, with 12 bases left in between. The CDR3 DNA reads as TGCAGTGCTAGAGGGACAGCGAATCTGAACACTGAAGCTTTCTTT. It yields the protein CSARGTANLNTEAFF.

In its sample, this clonotype was seen many times. The chain is built from TRBV4-2 and TRBJ2-3; 10 bases are shared with TRBD2. The germline V gene has CDR1 LGHNA and CDR2 YNFKEQ. V lost 1 base, J lost 2 bases, and 6 bases stayed unmatched. There are 17 residues in the CDR3. The DNA for the CDR3 is TGTGCCAGCAGCCAAGGAGCGGGGGGGCCCAACACAGATACGCAGTATTTT. Translating it yields CASSQGAGGPNTDTQYF.

This clonotype has a count of ten or more. The chain joins TRBV7-9 to TRBJ2-3, with D hard to call. Germline CDR1 reads SEHNR; CDR2 reads FQNEAQ (reference sequence). CDR3 length: 13 amino acids. Trimming took off 4 bases at V and 4 bases at J, with 9 bases between the two ends. CDR3 in DNA: TGTGCCAGCAGCTACCAAACTTCAGATACGCAGTATTTT. Amino acid sequence: CASSYQTSDTQYF.

This clonotype was found many times. The genes are TRBV2 and TRBJ2-6; perhaps TRBD1 as D (6 bases). Looked up from germline, CDR1 is SNHLY and CDR2 is FYNNEI. The CDR3 contains 13 residues. V lost 9 bases, J lost 0 bases, and 6 bases lay in between. The CDR3 protein is CARQGSGANVLTF. The CDR3 coding sequence is TGTGCCAGACAGGGCTCTGGGGCCAACGTCCTGACTTTC.

The gene calls are TRBV6-1 and TRBJ2-7; D not resolved. Germline assignment: CDR1 MNHNS and CDR2 SASEGT. The CDR3 is made up of 12 amino acids. The V and J ends lost 11 bases and 7 bases respectively, with 18 bases between them. This CDR3 reads CAGSHGPREQYF. DNA for the CDR3: TGTGCCGGCTCTCACGGACCAAGGGAGCAGTACTTC.

This clonotype was recorded at least ten times. V and J are TRBV7-6 and TRBJ2-7; D is uncertain. The CDR3 loop spans 14 amino acids. Trimming took 5 bases from V and 0 from J, leaving 11 bases between them. Germline CDR1 SGHVS, CDR2 FNYEAQ. The CDR3: CASSRWKSSYEQYF. CDR3 sequence (DNA): TGTGCCAGCAGCCGGTGGAAGAGCTCCTACGAGCAGTACTTC.

The V gene is TRBV6-6, the J gene TRBJ2-3; D ambiguous. CDR1 and CDR2 (germline): MNHNY, SVGAGI (reference sequence). V lost 2 bases to trimming and J lost 4 bases, with 7 bases between them. The CDR3 has 13 residues. The CDR3 here is CASSYLRADTQYF. DNA for the CDR3: TGTGCCAGCAGTTACCTCCGGGCAGATACGCAGTATTTT.

Many counts were recorded for this clonotype. The CDR3: CASSLKGGGGELFF. The CDR3 nucleotides are TGTGCCAGCAGCTTGAAAGGGGGCGGCGGGGAGCTGTTTTTT. The V call is TRBV13, the J call TRBJ2-2; TRBD1 agrees at 7 bases. CDR1 is PRHDT, CDR2 FYEKMQ, per germline (reference sequence). CDR3 length: 14 amino acids. J was trimmed by 7 bases and V by 3 bases; bases with no gene match: 5.

Of note for this clonotype: A much larger clone is a single base away; this may be a read error. V is TRBV11-2 and J is TRBJ2-7, with 7 bases identical to TRBD2. The CDR3 contains 12 residues. With V trimmed by 8 bases and J by 7 bases, 8 bases remained unmatched. Germline CDR1 and CDR2: SGHAT and FQNNGV. The CDR3 reads CASGGSLREQYF. The CDR3 DNA follows: TGTGCCAGCGGCGGGAGTTTACGGGAGCAGTACTTC.

A remark on this clonotype: A much larger clonotype is one base distant, so this may be a read error. The rearrangement links TRBV27 to TRBJ1-5; D is perhaps TRBD1 (6 bases). CDR1 is MNHEY and CDR2 is SMNVEV in the germline V gene (reference sequence). Trimming removed 5 bases from V and 9 bases from J, with 17 bases in between. This CDR3 has 14 residues. CDR3 coding DNA: TGTGCCAGCAGTCGCCCAGGGGCTGATCTGCCCCAGCATTTT. Translating it yields CASSRPGADLPQHF.

As regards this clonotype: This could be a read error, since a much larger clone is one nucleotide away. As DNA, the CDR3 is TGTGCCGGCAGTGCCTTCGGGAGGGTCTACGAGCAGTACTTC. Residues: CAGSAFGRVYEQYF. The J gene is TRBJ2-7, the V gene TRBV6-5; 8 bases agree with TRBD2. CDR3 length equals 14 residues. In germline, CDR1 is MNHEY, CDR2 SVGAGI.

A word on this clonotype: A much larger clone lies a single base off, so this may be a read error. The chain recombines TRBV5-3 with TRBJ2-7; 7 bases align to TRBD2. TRBV5-3 is annotated as an ORF whose role is uncertain. This CDR3 contains 15 residues. Losses at the gene ends were 9 bases for V and 3 bases for J; bases not matched to a gene: 15. The CDR3 spells CANSFIGTTVYEQYF. The CDR3 DNA sequence: TGTGCCAACAGCTTTATAGGGACTACTGTCTACGAGCAGTACTTC.

On this clonotype: Given a much more abundant clone one base away, this may be a read error. As the CDR3 is not closed by the conserved phenylalanine or tryptophan, this likely results from a read error. The gene calls are TRBV2 and TRBJ2-7; possibly TRBD1 or TRBD2 for D (5 bases each). The V end lost 7 bases, the J end lost 3 bases, and 16 bases lay between the germline ends. This CDR3 has 14 amino acids. CDR1 and CDR2 from the germline V gene are SNHLY and FYNNEI. CDR3: CASIDRDLSYEQYL. The CDR3, as DNA: TGTGCCAGCATAGACCGGGACCTCAGCTACGAGCAGTACCTC.

V is TRBV29-1 and J is TRBJ2-2; 14 bases line up with TRBD2. CDR1 is SQVTM, CDR2 ANQGSEA, per germline. The CDR3 is made up of 15 amino acids. Trimming cost V 7 bases and J 6 bases; bases outside gene matches: 7. The CDR3 reads CSGRLAGGPAGELFF. CDR3 bases: TGCAGCGGCAGACTAGCGGGGGGGCCTGCCGGGGAGCTGTTTTTT.

This clonotype appeared many times. V usage is TRBV7-7 and J usage is TRBJ2-5; D gene unclear. The CDR3 has 13 residues. V shed 5 bases and J shed 0 bases, with 7 bases lying between them. Per germline, CDR1 SSHAT and CDR2 FNYEAQ (reference sequence). CDR3 in amino acids: CASSPEYQETQYF. The CDR3 DNA reads as TGTGCCAGCAGCCCAGAGTACCAAGAGACCCAGTACTTC.

This clonotype was seen many times. The rearrangement joins TRBV29-1 to TRBJ1-5; D remains ambiguous. This CDR3 contains 13 residues. The ends were cut back, 3 bases at V and 3 bases at J, with 9 bases in the middle. Germline assignment: CDR1 SQVTM and CDR2 ANQGSEA. The CDR3 sequence is CSVEEGPNQPQHF. The CDR3 nucleotides read TGCAGCGTTGAGGAAGGGCCCAATCAGCCCCAGCATTTT.

This clonotype occurred many times. The rearrangement uses TRBV27 and TRBJ2-4; 11 bases map to TRBD2. The CDR3 totals 18 residues. V lost 5 bases and J lost 0; bases outside the gene matches: 9. Germline V gene lookup returns CDR1 MNHEY and CDR2 SMNVEV (reference sequence). The CDR3: CASSPLAGAAVAKNIQYF. The DNA for the CDR3 is TGTGCCAGCAGTCCACTAGCGGGAGCGGCGGTAGCCAAAAACATTCAGTACTTC.

Concerning this clonotype: One end of the junction fails to match germline, which may point to a read error. The chain combines TRBV6-6 with TRBJ1-3, with D unresolved. CDR1 is MNHNY, CDR2 SVGAGI, per germline (reference sequence). The CDR3 has 17 amino acids. The DNA of the CDR3 is TGTGCCAGTAGTTACTCGGGCAGAGACTTTTCTGGAAACGCCATATATTTT. Its protein product is CASSYSGRDFSGNAIYF.

With respect to this clonotype: This may come from a read error, since a much larger clone is one base off. The chain joins TRBV12-3 or TRBV12-4 to TRBJ2-2; tentatively, D is TRBD2 (6 bases). The CDR3 contains 16 residues. V was shortened by 4 bases and J by 4 bases, with 16 bases between the two germline ends. The DNA of the CDR3 is TGTGCCAGCAGTTGGGCGTTTCTCGGGGGCACCGGGGAGCTGTTTTTT. Translated: CASSWAFLGGTGELFF.

Note on this clonotype: Since a much larger clone is just one base distant, this may be a read error. The rearrangement uses TRBV4-3 and TRBJ1-4, with D hard to call. Germline CDR1 LGHNA, CDR2 YSLEER. The CDR3 covers 15 residues. The V gene lost 4 bases and the J gene lost 6 bases, with 15 bases spanning the gap. The CDR3 loop reads CASSRRRTSDEKLFF. In DNA form, the CDR3 reads TGCGCCAGCAGCCGCAGACGGACCAGCGATGAAAAACTGTTTTTT.

This clonotype has a count of ten or more. The chain joins TRBV7-6 to TRBJ2-7; D uncertain. V gave up 0 bases and J gave up 5 bases, with 11 bases separating them. The CDR3 covers 14 residues. Germline CDR1 and CDR2: SGHVS and FNYEAQ. CDR3: CASSLAIRGNEQYF. Written as DNA, the CDR3 is TGTGCCAGCAGCTTAGCGATTAGAGGAAACGAGCAGTACTTC.

This clonotype was seen ten or more times. The rearrangement joins TRBV6-6 to TRBJ1-4; no firm D call. The CDR3 runs 12 residues. Germline CDR1 reads MNHNY; CDR2 reads SVGAGI (reference sequence). V lost 7 bases and J lost 15, with 18 bases in between. CDR3 DNA sequence: TGTGCCAGCACTGAGGCCCGGGCCTACATGTTTTTT. Translating gives CASTEARAYMFF.

This clonotype showed up many times. V usage is TRBV6-6 and J usage is TRBJ2-7; either TRBD1 or TRBD2 may supply D (5 bases each). V shed 5 bases and J shed 7 bases, with 9 bases lying between them. Germline loops: CDR1 MNHNY, CDR2 SVGAGI (reference sequence). The CDR3 length is 11 residues. DNA for the CDR3: TGTGCCAGCAGTGAGGGGTGGGAGCAGTACTTC. Its translation is CASSEGWEQYF.

The chain combines TRBV6-5 with TRBJ2-2; 10 bases are a match to TRBD2. The CDR3 is made up of 14 amino acids. Germline loops: CDR1 MNHEY, CDR2 SVGAGI. V gave up 9 bases and J gave up 6 bases; unmatched junction bases: 7. CDR3 loop: CASKREGHAGELFF. The CDR3 DNA follows: TGTGCCAGTAAGCGGGAGGGCCACGCCGGGGAGCTGTTTTTT.

A remark on this clonotype: It may be a read error: a sequence one base away is much more abundant. CDR3 nucleotides: TGTGCCAGCGGTCGTAGGACCTACACTGAAGCTTTCTTT. The encoded protein is CASGRRTYTEAFF. V and J are TRBV6-2 or TRBV6-3 and TRBJ1-1; no reliable D call. Per germline, CDR1 MNHEY and CDR2 SVGEGT. The CDR3 sequence is 13 residues long. V shed 8 bases and J shed 3 bases, with 13 bases lying between them.

The J gene is TRBJ2-3, the V gene TRBV20-1; 13 bases line up with TRBD2. V was pared by 4 bases and J by 3 bases, with 10 bases of the junction left unmatched. Germline V gives CDR1 DFQATT, CDR2 SNEGSKA (reference sequence). The CDR3 loop spans 17 amino acids. The CDR3 region is CSANHPGLAGRTDTQYF. The CDR3 coding sequence is TGCAGTGCTAATCACCCGGGACTAGCGGGAAGAACAGATACGCAGTATTTT.

In its sample, this clonotype was seen many times. J is TRBJ2-1 and V is TRBV15, with D perhaps matching TRBD1 (5 bases). The CDR3 runs 12 residues. Per the germline V gene, CDR1 is LNHNV and CDR2 is YYDKDF (reference sequence). V was cut by 2 bases and J by 8 bases, with 7 bases left in between. The CDR3 DNA sequence: TGTGCCACCAGCAGAATAGGGGATGAGCAGTTCTTC. Amino acid sequence: CATSRIGDEQFF.

This clonotype was counted many times. The genes are TRBV5-1 and TRBJ2-3, with D perhaps being TRBD1 or TRBD2 (6 bases each). CDR1 SGHRS and CDR2 YFSETQ come from the germline V gene. V lost 0 bases to trimming and J lost 0 bases, with 11 bases between them. This CDR3 has 16 residues. The chain's CDR3 is CASSLVGGTSTDTQYF. The CDR3, as DNA: TGCGCCAGCAGCTTGGTAGGGGGGACTAGCACAGATACGCAGTATTTT.